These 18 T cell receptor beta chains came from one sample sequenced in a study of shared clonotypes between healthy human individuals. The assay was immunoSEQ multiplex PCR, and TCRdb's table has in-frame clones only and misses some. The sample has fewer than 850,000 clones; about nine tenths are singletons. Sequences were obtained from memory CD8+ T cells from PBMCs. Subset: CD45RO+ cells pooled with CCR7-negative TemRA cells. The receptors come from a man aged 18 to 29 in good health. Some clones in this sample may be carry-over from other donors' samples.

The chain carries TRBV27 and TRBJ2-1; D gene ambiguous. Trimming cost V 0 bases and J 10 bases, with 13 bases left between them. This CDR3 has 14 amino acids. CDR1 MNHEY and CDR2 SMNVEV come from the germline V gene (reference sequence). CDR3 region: CASSLSGGPAEQFF. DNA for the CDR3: TGTGCCAGCAGTTTATCCGGTGGGCCGGCGGAGCAGTTCTTC.

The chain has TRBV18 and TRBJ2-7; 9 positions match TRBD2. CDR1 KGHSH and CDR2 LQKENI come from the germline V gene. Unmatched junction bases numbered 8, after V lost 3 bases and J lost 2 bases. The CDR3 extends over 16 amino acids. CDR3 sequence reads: CASSPPTSGATYEQYF. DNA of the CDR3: TGTGCCAGCTCACCTCCGACTAGCGGAGCTACCTACGAGCAGTACTTC.

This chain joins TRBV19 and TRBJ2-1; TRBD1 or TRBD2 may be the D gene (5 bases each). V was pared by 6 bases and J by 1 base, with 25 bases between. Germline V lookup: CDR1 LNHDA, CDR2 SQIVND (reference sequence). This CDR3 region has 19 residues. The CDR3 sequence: CASRERGGSILGSYNEQFF. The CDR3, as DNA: TGTGCCAGTAGAGAAAGGGGCGGGTCCATTTTAGGGTCCTACAATGAGCAGTTCTTC.

CDR3 sequence: CASSQRTGDSYEQYF. As DNA, the CDR3 is TGTGCCAGCAGCCAACGGACAGGGGATTCCTACGAGCAGTACTTC. The chain has TRBV7-2 and TRBJ2-7; 9 positions match TRBD1. Looked up from germline, CDR1 is SGHTA and CDR2 is FQGNSA. The CDR3 is 15 residues long. The J segment lost 1 base and the V segment lost 5 bases, leaving 6 bases of the junction unmatched.

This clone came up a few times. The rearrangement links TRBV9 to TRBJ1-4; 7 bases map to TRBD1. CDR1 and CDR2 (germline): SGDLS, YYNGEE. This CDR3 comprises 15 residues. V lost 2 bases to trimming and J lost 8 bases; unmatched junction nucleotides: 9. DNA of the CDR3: TGTGCCAGCAGCGTGTCGACAGGGAAAGGGGAAAAACTGTTTTTT. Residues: CASSVSTGKGEKLFF.

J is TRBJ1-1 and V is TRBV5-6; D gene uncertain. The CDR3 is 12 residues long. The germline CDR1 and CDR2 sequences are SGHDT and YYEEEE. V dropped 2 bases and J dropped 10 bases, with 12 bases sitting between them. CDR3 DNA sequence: TGTGCCAGCAGCTTTCCCCGGTCGGTAGCTTTCTTT. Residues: CASSFPRSVAFF.

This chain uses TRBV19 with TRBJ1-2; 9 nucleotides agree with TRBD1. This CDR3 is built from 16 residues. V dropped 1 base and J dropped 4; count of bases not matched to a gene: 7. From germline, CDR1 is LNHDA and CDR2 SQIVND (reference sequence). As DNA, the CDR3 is TGTGCCAGTAGTATAGGCCGGGACAGGGTGGTCTATGGCTACACCTTC. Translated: CASSIGRDRVVYGYTF.

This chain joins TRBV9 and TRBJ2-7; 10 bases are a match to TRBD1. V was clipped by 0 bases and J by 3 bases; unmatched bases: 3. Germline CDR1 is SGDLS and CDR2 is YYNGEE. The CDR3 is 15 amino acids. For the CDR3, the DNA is TGTGCCAGCAGCGTAGAGGGGACAGGGGTCTACGAGCAGTACTTC. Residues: CASSVEGTGVYEQYF.

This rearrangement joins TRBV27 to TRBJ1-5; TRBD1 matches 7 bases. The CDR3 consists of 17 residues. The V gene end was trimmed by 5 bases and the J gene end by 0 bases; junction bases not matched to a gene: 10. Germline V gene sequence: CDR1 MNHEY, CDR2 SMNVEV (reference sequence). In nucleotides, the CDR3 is TGTGCCAGCAGTCCCTACTCGGGACAGCTTAGCAATCAGCCCCAGCATTTT. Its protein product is CASSPYSGQLSNQPQHF.

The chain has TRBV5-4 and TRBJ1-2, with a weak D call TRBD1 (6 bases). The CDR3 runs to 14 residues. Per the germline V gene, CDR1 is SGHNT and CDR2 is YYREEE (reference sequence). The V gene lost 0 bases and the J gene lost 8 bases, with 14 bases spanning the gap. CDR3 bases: TGTGCCAGCAGCTTGGGAGGGGGTGATGGAGGCTACACCTTC. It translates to CASSLGGGDGGYTF.

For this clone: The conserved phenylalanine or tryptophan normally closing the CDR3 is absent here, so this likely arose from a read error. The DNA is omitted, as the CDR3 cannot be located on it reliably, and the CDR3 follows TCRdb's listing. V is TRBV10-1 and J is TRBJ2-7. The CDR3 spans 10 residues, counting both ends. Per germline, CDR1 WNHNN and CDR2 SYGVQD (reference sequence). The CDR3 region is CASNTGATGL.

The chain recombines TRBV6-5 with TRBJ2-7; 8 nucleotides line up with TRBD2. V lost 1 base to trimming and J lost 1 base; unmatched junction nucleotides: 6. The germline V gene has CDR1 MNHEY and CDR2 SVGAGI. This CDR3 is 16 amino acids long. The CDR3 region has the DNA TGTGCCAGCAGTTACTTCAGCGGGAGCGATTCCTACGAGCAGTACTTC. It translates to CASSYFSGSDSYEQYF.

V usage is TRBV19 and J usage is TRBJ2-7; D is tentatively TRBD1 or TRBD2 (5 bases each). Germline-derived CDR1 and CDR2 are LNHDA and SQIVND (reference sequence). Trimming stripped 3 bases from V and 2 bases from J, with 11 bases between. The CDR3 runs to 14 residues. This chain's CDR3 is CASSMPGRAYEQYF. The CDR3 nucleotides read TGTGCCAGTAGTATGCCAGGGCGGGCCTACGAGCAGTACTTC.

CDR3 nucleotide sequence: TGCGCCAGCAGCCAAGGTAGGCGTTACGAGCAGTACTTC. It yields the protein CASSQGRRYEQYF. The chain combines TRBV4-1 with TRBJ2-7; no reliable D call. V was clipped by 1 base and J by 4 bases, with 8 bases between them. The germline CDR1 and CDR2 sequences are MGHRA and YSYEKL. CDR3 length: 13 amino acids.

The CDR3 DNA reads as TGCGCCAGCATAGGTCCGCACAATGAGCAGTTCTTC. It codes for CASIGPHNEQFF. This chain links TRBV10-2 with TRBJ2-1; the D is unclear. CDR3 length: 12 amino acids. Germline V gives CDR1 WSHSY, CDR2 SAAADI. V was shortened by 7 bases and J by 5 bases, with 9 bases between the two germline ends.

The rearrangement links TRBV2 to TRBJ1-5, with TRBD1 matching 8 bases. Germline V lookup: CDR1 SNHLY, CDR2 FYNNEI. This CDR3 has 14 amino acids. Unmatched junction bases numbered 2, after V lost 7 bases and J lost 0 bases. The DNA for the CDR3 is TGTGCCAGCATTGGACAGGGTAGCAATCAGCCCCAGCATTTT. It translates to CASIGQGSNQPQHF.

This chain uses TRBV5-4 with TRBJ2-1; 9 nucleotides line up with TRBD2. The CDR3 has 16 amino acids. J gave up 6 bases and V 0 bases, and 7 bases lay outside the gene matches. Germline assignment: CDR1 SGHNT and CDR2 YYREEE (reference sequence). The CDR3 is CASSLEAGGPGNEQFF. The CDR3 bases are TGTGCCAGCAGCTTGGAGGCGGGAGGGCCGGGCAATGAGCAGTTCTTC. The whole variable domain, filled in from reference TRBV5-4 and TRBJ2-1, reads ETGVTQSPTHLIKTRGQQVTLRCSSQSGHNTVSWYQQALGQGPQFIFQYYREEENGRGNFPPRFSGLQFPNYSSELNVNALELDDSALYLCASSLEAGGPGNEQFFGPGTRLTVL.

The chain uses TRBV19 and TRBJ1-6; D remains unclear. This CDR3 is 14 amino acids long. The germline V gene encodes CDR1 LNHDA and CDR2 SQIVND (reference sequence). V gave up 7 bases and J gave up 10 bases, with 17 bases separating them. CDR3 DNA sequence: TGTGCCAGTAAGGTGGTGGTCTTCGGGTCACCCCTCCACTTT. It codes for CASKVVVFGSPLHF. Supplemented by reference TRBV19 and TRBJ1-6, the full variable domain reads DGGITQSPKYLFRKEGQNVTLSCEQNLNHDAMYWYRQDPGQGLRLIYYSQIVNDFQKGDIAEGYSVSREKKESFPLTVTSAQKNPTAFYLCASKVVVFGSPLHFGNGTRLTVT.